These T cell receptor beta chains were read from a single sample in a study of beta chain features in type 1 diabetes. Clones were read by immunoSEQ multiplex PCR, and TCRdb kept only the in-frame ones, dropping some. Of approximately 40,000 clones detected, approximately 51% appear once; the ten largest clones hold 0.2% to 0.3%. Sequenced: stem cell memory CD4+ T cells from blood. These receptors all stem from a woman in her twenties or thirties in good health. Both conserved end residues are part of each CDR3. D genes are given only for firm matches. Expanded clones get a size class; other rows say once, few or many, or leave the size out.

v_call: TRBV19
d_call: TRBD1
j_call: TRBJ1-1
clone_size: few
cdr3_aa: CASSRQGDTEAFF
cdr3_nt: TGTGCCAGTAGTAGGCAGGGGGACACTGAAGCTTTCTTT

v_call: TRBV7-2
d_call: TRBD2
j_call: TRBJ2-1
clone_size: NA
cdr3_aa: CASSLLPSGIEGEQFF
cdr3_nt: TGTGCCAGCAGCTTATTACCTAGCGGGATAGAGGGTGAGCAGTTCTTC

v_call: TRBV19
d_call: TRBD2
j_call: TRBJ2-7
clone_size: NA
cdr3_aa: CASTRTGTSGAYEQYF
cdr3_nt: TGTGCCAGTACCCGTACCGGGACTAGCGGAGCCTACGAGCAGTACTTC

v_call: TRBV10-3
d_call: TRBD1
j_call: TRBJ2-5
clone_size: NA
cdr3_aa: CAISGYDRAETQYF
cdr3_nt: TGTGCCATCAGTGGCTACGACAGGGCAGAGACCCAGTACTTC

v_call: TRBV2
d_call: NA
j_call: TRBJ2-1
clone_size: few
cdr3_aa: CASTAFHKQFF
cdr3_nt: TGTGCCAGCACCGCATTCCACAAGCAGTTCTTC

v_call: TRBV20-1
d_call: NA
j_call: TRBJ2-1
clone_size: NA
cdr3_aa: CSARYYNEQFF
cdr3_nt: TGCAGTGCTAGATACTACAATGAGCAGTTCTTC

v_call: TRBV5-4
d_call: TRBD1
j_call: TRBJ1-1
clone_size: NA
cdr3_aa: CASSHRDRHTEAFF
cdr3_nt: TGTGCCAGCAGCCACCGGGACAGACACACTGAAGCTTTCTTT

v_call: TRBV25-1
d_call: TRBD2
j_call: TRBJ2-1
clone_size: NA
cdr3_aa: CASSENQGGMNNEQFF
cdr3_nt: TGTGCCAGCAGTGAAAACCAGGGAGGGATGAACAATGAGCAGTTCTTC

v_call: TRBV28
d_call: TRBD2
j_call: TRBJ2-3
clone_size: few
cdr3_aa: CASSLGLAGDTDTQYF
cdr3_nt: TGTGCCAGCAGTCTCGGACTAGCGGGAGACACAGATACGCAGTATTTT

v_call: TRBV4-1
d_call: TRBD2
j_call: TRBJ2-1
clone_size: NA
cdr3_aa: CASSQDGLAGEGEQFF
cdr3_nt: TGCGCCAGCAGCCAAGATGGACTAGCGGGAGAAGGGGAGCAGTTCTTC

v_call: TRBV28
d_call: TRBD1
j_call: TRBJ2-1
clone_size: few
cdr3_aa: CASHERNWSGTASHEQFF
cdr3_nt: TGTGCCAGCCACGAAAGAAACTGGTCCGGGACAGCCTCACATGAGCAGTTCTTC

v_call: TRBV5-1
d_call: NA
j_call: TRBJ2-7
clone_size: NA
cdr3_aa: CASSLTPDIYEQYF
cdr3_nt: TGCGCCAGCAGCTTGACACCTGACATATACGAGCAGTACTTC

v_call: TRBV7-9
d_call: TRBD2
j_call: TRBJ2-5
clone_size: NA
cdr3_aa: CASSQGTSGPVSRETQYF
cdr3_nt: TGTGCCAGCAGCCAAGGGACTAGCGGGCCCGTTAGTCGAGAGACCCAGTACTTC

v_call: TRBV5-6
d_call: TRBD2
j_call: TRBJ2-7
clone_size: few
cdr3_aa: CASSPGLAGVYEQYF
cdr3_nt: TGTGCCAGCAGCCCTGGACTAGCGGGAGTCTACGAGCAGTACTTC